The rows below give T cell receptor beta chains drawn from one sample of a study of CD8 T cells in ankylosing spondylitis. Each CDR3 protein is one row after TCRdb ran MiXCR on the 5' RACE reads. The sample shows some 300,000 distinct CDR3 sequences, roughly 20% of them seen only once. Sequencing input: blood, either unsorted or a sorted T cell fraction (not recorded which). These TCRs come from a female donor with ankylosing spondylitis or in good health (not recorded which). CDR3s include the opening cysteine and the closing phenylalanine or tryptophan. A D gene is named only where the DNA matches it firmly. Where a row states a size, it is once, few, many or the class of an expanded clone; other rows omit it.

D gene,clone size,CDR3 length,J gene,V gene,CDR3 DNA,CDR3 protein
.,few,14,TRBJ1-5,TRBV7-2,TGTGCCAGCAGCCCCCGGGACACCTATCAGCCCCAGCATTTT,CASSPRDTYQPQHF
TRBD1,few,15,TRBJ1-4,TRBV15,TGTGCCACCAGCAGAGCAGGGGGGGGAAACGAAAAACTGTTTTTT,CATSRAGGGNEKLFF
TRBD2,.,11,TRBJ2-3,TRBV20-1,TGCAGTGCTCGAACCCGGGACTATCTACCTTTT,CSARTRDYLPF
.,.,14,TRBJ2-7,TRBV15,TGTGCCACCAGCAGAGAGATCCGAACAGAAGAGCAGTACTTC,CATSREIRTEEQYF
.,few,16,TRBJ2-3,TRBV7-2,TGTGCCAGCAGCTTAGGACCCTGGGCCAGCACAGATACGCAGTATTTT,CASSLGPWASTDTQYF
.,.,14,TRBJ2-6,TRBV20-1,TGCAGTGCTGGAGTAGTCTCTGGGGCCAACGTCCTGACTTTC,CSAGVVSGANVLTF
.,.,14,TRBJ2-5,TRBV20-1,TGCAGTGCTGCCGTAGGCAAACTTAGGGAGACCCAGTACTTC,CSAAVGKLRETQYF
TRBD2,few,15,TRBJ2-5,TRBV5-1,TGCGCCAGCAGCCACACCGGGACTAGGCAAGAGACCCAGTACTTC,CASSHTGTRQETQYF
.,many,13,TRBJ2-7,TRBV12-3/TRBV12-4,TGTGCCAGCAGCCCCAGGGTCCCCTACGAGCAGTACTTC,CASSPRVPYEQYF
TRBD2,.,15,TRBJ2-7,TRBV4-2,TGTGCCAGCAGCCAAGGGTCTAGCGGACTTCGGGAGCAGTACTTC,CASSQGSSGLREQYF
TRBD2,few,15,TRBJ2-3,TRBV20-1,TGCAGTGCTAGAGATCGAAGACTAGCGACAGATACGCAGTATTTT,CSARDRRLATDTQYF
.,.,14,TRBJ2-7,TRBV10-1,TGCGCCAGCGCCGAAGCGGAATCTTCCTACGAGCAGTACTTC,CASAEAESSYEQYF
.,once,14,TRBJ2-3,TRBV10-3,TGTGCCATCAGTGAGGCTTGGAGCACAGATACGCAGTATTTT,CAISEAWSTDTQYF
.,many,17,TRBJ2-2,TRBV28,TGTGCCAGCAGCTTTCTCAAAGGAGGTGCAAGCACCGGGGAGCTGTTTTTT,CASSFLKGGASTGELFF
TRBD1,many,13,TRBJ1-2,TRBV20-1,TGCAGTGCCCGACTGACAGGGACATATGGCTACACCTTC,CSARLTGTYGYTF
TRBD1,few,14,TRBJ1-5,TRBV20-1,TGCAGTGCGGCATGGCGGACAGGGACATCAGCCCAGCATTTT,CSAAWRTGTSAQHF
.,few,11,TRBJ2-3,TRBV20-1,TGCAGTGCTAGCGGGAGATATACGCAGTATTTT,CSASGRYTQYF
.,.,13,TRBJ1-2,TRBV29-1,TGCAGCGTTGAATTGAGAGCTAACTATGGCTACACCTTC,CSVELRANYGYTF
.,.,18,TRBJ1-2,TRBV12-3/TRBV12-4,TGTGCCAGCAGCCGATCCCCGGGGATAGGGAGCCCTTCCTATGGCTACACCTTC,CASSRSPGIGSPSYGYTF
.,few,14,TRBJ2-4,TRBV5-1,TGCGCCAGCAGCTTGGATGGGGCCAAAAACATTCAGTACTTC,CASSLDGAKNIQYF
.,.,14,TRBJ2-3,TRBV20-1,TGCAGTGCTATAGGGACCGCTAATAGGGATACGCAGTATTTT,CSAIGTANRDTQYF
.,few,18,TRBJ1-5,TRBV28,TGTGCCAGCAGTTTCCCCGGGCCTCCTGGACTTAGCAATCAGCCCCAGCATTTT,CASSFPGPPGLSNQPQHF
TRBD1,.,15,TRBJ1-3,TRBV7-2,TGTGCCAGCAGCCCGGTTAGGGGGCCTGGAAACACCATATATTTT,CASSPVRGPGNTIYF
.,many,12,TRBJ2-2,TRBV29-1,TGCAGCGTGGGAAGCAGGACCGGGGAGCTGTTTTTT,CSVGSRTGELFF
.,few,14,TRBJ2-3,TRBV24-1,TGTGCCACCAGTGATCCTGGACAGCGGGATACGCAGTATTTT,CATSDPGQRDTQYF
.,few,13,TRBJ1-1,TRBV20-1,TGCAGTGCTAGATCAAGCTTGAACACTGAAGCTTTCTTT,CSARSSLNTEAFF
TRBD2,.,12,TRBJ2-7,TRBV29-1,TGCAGCGTTGGGCCTAGCGGGGACGAGCAGTACTTC,CSVGPSGDEQYF
.,.,16,TRBJ2-3,TRBV11-2,TGTGCCAGCAGCCCCGGAGGGACCCTGCTAACAGATACGCAGTATTTT,CASSPGGTLLTDTQYF
.,.,15,TRBJ1-1,TRBV6-2/TRBV6-3,TGTGCCAGCAGACACGACCAGAAGTTGAACACTGAAGCTTTCTTT,CASRHDQKLNTEAFF
TRBD2,.,18,TRBJ2-2,TRBV6-1,TGTGCCAGCAGTCGCCCAGGGACTAGCGGGAGGGACACCGGGGAGCTGTTTTTT,CASSRPGTSGRDTGELFF
TRBD2,few,16,TRBJ2-1,TRBV12-3/TRBV12-4,TGTGCCAGCAGTGGACCTCTAGCGGGAGGGATCAATGAGCAGTTCTTC,CASSGPLAGGINEQFF
.,.,13,TRBJ1-1,TRBV29-1,TGCAGCGTTGAAGGGAGTCAAAACACTGAAGCTTTCTTT,CSVEGSQNTEAFF
TRBD1,.,12,TRBJ2-1,TRBV20-1,TGCAGTGCGCCGGGACAGGTAAATGAGCAGTTCTTC,CSAPGQVNEQFF
.,.,14,TRBJ2-2,TRBV20-1,TGCAGTGCTAGGAATAGACGCCCCGGCAGGGAGCTGTTTTTT,CSARNRRPGRELFF
.,.,11,TRBJ2-2,TRBV10-3,TGTGCCATTCAAGGCACCGGGGAGCTGTTTTTT,CAIQGTGELFF
TRBD2,few,14,TRBJ2-1,TRBV6-4,TGTGCCAGCAGTGCTCTAGCGGGAGTAAGTGAGCAGTTCTTC,CASSALAGVSEQFF
.,many,15,TRBJ2-1,TRBV6-1,TGTGCCAGCAGGCGCGGGACGGGGACCTACAATGAGCAGTTCTTC,CASRRGTGTYNEQFF
TRBD1,few,17,TRBJ1-5,TRBV6-5,TGTGCCAGCAGTTACAGGACAGGGTCCGGAAGCAATCAGCCCCAGCATTTT,CASSYRTGSGSNQPQHF
.,few,13,TRBJ1-1,TRBV11-3,TGTGCCAGCGAGTCCCGCGGGGTCCAGGGTGCTTTCTTT,CASESRGVQGAFF
.,.,14,TRBJ2-7,TRBV27,TGTGCCAGCAGTACCCCAGGGGAGACCGGCGAGCAGTACTTC,CASSTPGETGEQYF
TRBD2,many,12,TRBJ2-7,TRBV20-1,TGCAGTGCGCAAGCGGGAGGAGGAGAGCAGTACTTC,CSAQAGGGEQYF
TRBD2,few,15,TRBJ2-2,TRBV20-1,TGCAGTGCTAGAGATCGGGAGGATACCCCCAGGGAGCTGTTTTTT,CSARDREDTPRELFF
TRBD1,.,13,TRBJ2-7,TRBV2,TGTGCCAGCAGTGGGACAGGATCTTACGAGCAGTACTTC,CASSGTGSYEQYF
TRBD2,few,14,TRBJ2-1,TRBV20-1,TGCAGTGCTAGAGTCGGCGGGAGTAGCAATGAGCAGTTCTTC,CSARVGGSSNEQFF
.,many,11,TRBJ2-1,TRBV10-3,TGTGCCATCAGTTCTAGATATGAGCAGTTCTTC,CAISSRYEQFF
.,.,13,TRBJ2-1,TRBV4-2,TGTGCCAGCAGCCCTAGGCTCTCGGGTGAGCAGTTCTTC,CASSPRLSGEQFF
.,.,12,TRBJ2-2,TRBV6-5,TGTGCCAGCAGAGACCCCTCGCGGGAGCTGTTTTTT,CASRDPSRELFF
.,many,14,TRBJ2-3,TRBV7-8,TGTGCCAGCAGCCAGAATTTAGGGGCAGATACGCAGTATTTT,CASSQNLGADTQYF
.,.,11,TRBJ1-2,TRBV19,TGTGCCAGTAGTTTAAGGACCTCCTACACCTTC,CASSLRTSYTF
.,few,14,TRBJ1-1,TRBV7-9,TGTGCCAGCAGCTCTGGGGGGGCGGCCACTGAAGCTTTCTTT,CASSSGGAATEAFF
.,.,16,TRBJ1-4,TRBV19,TGTGCCAGTAGTATGCGGGAAAGGGGAACAAATGAAAAACTGTTTTTT,CASSMRERGTNEKLFF